The present TCR beta chain was sequenced within a study of shared clonotypes between healthy human individuals. Clones were read by immunoSEQ multiplex PCR, and TCRdb kept only the in-frame ones, dropping some. The sample shows around 1,100,000 clones, approximately 80% of them seen only once. The CDR3 is 13 residues long. Germline CDR1 MRHNA, CDR2 SNTAGT. With 3 bases removed from V and 2 bases from J, the gap between germline ends came to 7 bases. This chain links TRBV6-4 with TRBJ1-2; D remains ambiguous. Sequences were obtained from memory CD4+ T cells from PBMCs. Subset defined: CD45RA-negative fraction. This sequence was found in a man between 18 and 35 years old in good health. Some clones in this sample may be carry-over from other donors' samples. The chain's CDR3 is CASSDGLNYGYTF. CDR3 nucleotide sequence: TGTGCCAGCAGTGATGGGTTAAACTATGGCTACACCTTC.